This record covers a single T cell receptor beta chain. This specimen comes from a study of blood T cell repertoires in COVID-19. Study as a whole: Samples taken during acute and convalescent COVID-19 were collected in the United States, Italy and Spain.

Which cohort a participant joined came from the clinical history participants gave. This CDR3 comprises 13 residues. The germline CDR1 and CDR2 sequences are SNHLY and FYNNEI. The V end lost 6 bases, the J end lost 1 base, and 9 bases lay between the germline ends. Sequenced by immunoSEQ multiplex PCR; TCRdb stores in-frame clones only, minus some. This table has about 300,000 clones, roughly 85% appearing once. This chain uses TRBV2 with TRBJ2-5, with TRBD1 as a possible D gene (5 bases). This receptor was identified in a woman aged 25 to 39 who had been exposed to COVID-19. What was sequenced was PBMCs or T cells enriched from blood (not recorded which). The chain's CDR3 is CASSRQIQETQYF. DNA for the CDR3: TGTGCCAGCAGCCGACAGATCCAAGAGACCCAGTACTTC.